Below are 10 T cell receptor beta chains sequenced from a single sample in a study of control samples from healthy donors and cancer patients. Here immunoSEQ multiplex PCR was the method, and the copy in TCRdb shows in-frame clones only, minus some. The table has 350,000 to 450,000 clones, 75% to 95% seen once. Sequenced sample: PBMCs. These receptors were taken from a man between 35 and 55 years old with head and neck cancer.

The rearrangement joins TRBV28 to TRBJ2-5, with D perhaps TRBD2 (5 bases). V dropped 6 bases and J dropped 5 bases, with 7 bases sitting between them. Germline values: CDR1 MDHEN, CDR2 SYDVKM. This CDR3 is 11 amino acids long. In DNA form, the CDR3 reads TGTGCCAGCAGGGGAGTCGAGACCCAGTACTTC. The encoded protein is CASRGVETQYF.

This clone was picked up one time. The J gene is TRBJ2-7, the V gene TRBV10-3, with 7 bases identical to TRBD1. Germline CDR1 ENHRY, CDR2 SYGVKD. This CDR3 has 14 amino acids. Losses at the gene ends were 7 bases for V and 0 bases for J; bases not matched to a gene: 6. In DNA form, the CDR3 reads TGTGCCATCATGGGGACAGAGCTCTCCTACGAGCAGTACTTC. Translating gives CAIMGTELSYEQYF.

This clone was found once. The V call is TRBV7-3, the J call TRBJ2-1, with D perhaps TRBD1 (5 bases). Trimming took off 3 bases at V and 10 bases at J, with 13 bases between the two ends. CDR1 SGHTA and CDR2 FQGTGA come from the germline V gene. CDR3 length: 13 residues. CDR3 sequence reads: CASSFQQASEQFF. Here the CDR3 DNA reads TGTGCCAGCAGCTTTCAACAGGCCTCGGAGCAGTTCTTC.

This clone was detected only a few times. The chain is built from TRBV7-3 and TRBJ1-6; D is possibly TRBD1 (6 bases). Germline V gives CDR1 SGHTA, CDR2 FQGTGA. V lost 2 bases to trimming and J lost 5 bases, with 10 bases between them. CDR3 length: 15 amino acids. This CDR3 reads CASSLGHRDNSPLHF. The CDR3 DNA follows: TGTGCCAGCAGCTTAGGCCACAGGGATAATTCACCCCTCCACTTT.

This chain connects TRBV7-8 to TRBJ1-2; D perhaps matches TRBD1 (5 bases). The CDR3 contains 12 residues. V was shortened by 1 base and J by 7 bases, with 7 bases between the two germline ends. Per germline, CDR1 SGHVS and CDR2 FQNEAQ. The CDR3 sequence: CASSLEGSGYTF. The CDR3 bases are TGTGCCAGCAGCTTAGAGGGGTCTGGCTACACCTTC.

This sequence joins TRBV11-3 and TRBJ2-5; D possibly corresponds to TRBD2 (7 bases). This CDR3 is 14 amino acids long. The V and J ends lost 6 bases and 4 bases respectively, with 15 bases between them. Germline CDR1 is SGHNT and CDR2 is YENEEA. CDR3 region: CASSPNAGAETQYF. Here the CDR3 DNA reads TGTGCCAGCAGTCCAAACGCGGGGGCAGAGACCCAGTACTTC.

The V gene is TRBV2, the J gene TRBJ2-5, with a weak D call TRBD2 (6 bases). The V gene lost 4 bases and the J gene lost 2 bases, with 14 bases spanning the gap. The CDR3 contains 15 residues. CDR1 is SNHLY and CDR2 is FYNNEI in the germline V gene. DNA for the CDR3: TGTGCCAGCAGTGCCCCCGGGACTTCTCAAGAGACCCAGTACTTC. This codes for CASSAPGTSQETQYF.

The chain uses TRBV5-8 and TRBJ2-3; 8 bases agree with TRBD2. V lost 4 bases, J lost 5 bases, and 9 bases stayed unmatched. CDR1 SGHTS and CDR2 YDEGEE come from the germline V gene. This CDR3 is 15 amino acids long. CDR3 in amino acids: CASSPDGLAGDTQYF. The CDR3, as DNA: TGTGCCAGCAGCCCAGACGGACTAGCTGGAGATACGCAGTATTTT.

The rearrangement uses TRBV28 and TRBJ1-5; 7 bases are shared with TRBD1. J was trimmed by 3 bases and V by 3 bases; bases with no gene match: 2. There are 14 residues in the CDR3. CDR1 and CDR2 (germline): MDHEN, SYDVKM. The CDR3 loop is CASSLQGVNQPQHF. CDR3 sequence (DNA): TGTGCCAGCAGTTTGCAGGGGGTCAATCAGCCCCAGCATTTT.

The chain joins TRBV6-5 to TRBJ2-7; 8 positions match TRBD2. This CDR3 contains 15 residues. CDR1 and CDR2 (germline): MNHEY, SVGAGI. Trimming cost V 6 bases and J 0 bases; bases outside gene matches: 7. The CDR3 region has the DNA TGTGCCAGCAGCTACACTAGCGGCCCCTCCTACGAGCAGTACTTC. Translated, it gives CASSYTSGPSYEQYF.